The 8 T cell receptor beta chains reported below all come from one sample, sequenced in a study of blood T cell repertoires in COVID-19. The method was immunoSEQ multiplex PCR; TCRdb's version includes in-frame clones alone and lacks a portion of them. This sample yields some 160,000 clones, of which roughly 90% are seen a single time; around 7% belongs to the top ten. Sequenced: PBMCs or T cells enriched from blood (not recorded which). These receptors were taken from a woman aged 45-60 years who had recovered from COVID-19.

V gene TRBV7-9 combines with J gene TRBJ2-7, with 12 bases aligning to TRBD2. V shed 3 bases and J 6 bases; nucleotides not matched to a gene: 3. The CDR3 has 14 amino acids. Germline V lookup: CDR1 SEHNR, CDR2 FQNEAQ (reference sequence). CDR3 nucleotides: TGTGCCAGCAGCTTTTCGGGACTAGCGGGCGAGCAGTACTTC. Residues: CASSFSGLAGEQYF. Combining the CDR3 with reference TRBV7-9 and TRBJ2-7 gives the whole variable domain DTGVSQNPRHKITKRGQNVTFRCDPISEHNRLYWYRQTLGQGPEFLTYFQNEAQLEKSRLLSDRFSAERPKGSFSTLEIQRTEQGDSAMYLCASSFSGLAGEQYFGPGTRLTVT.

The CDR3 DNA is TGTGCCAGCAGCGGGACAGGGGTAAATCAGCCCCAGCATTTT. Protein sequence: CASSGTGVNQPQHF. The chain uses TRBV7-9 and TRBJ1-5; TRBD1 aligns across 10 bases. The germline V gene encodes CDR1 SEHNR and CDR2 FQNEAQ (reference sequence). With V trimmed by 5 bases and J by 4 bases, 2 bases remained unmatched. The CDR3 is made up of 14 amino acids.

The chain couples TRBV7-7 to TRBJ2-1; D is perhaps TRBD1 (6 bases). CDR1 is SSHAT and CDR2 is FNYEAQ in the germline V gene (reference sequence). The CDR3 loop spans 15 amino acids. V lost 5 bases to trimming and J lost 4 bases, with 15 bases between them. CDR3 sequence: CASSQGLGDYNEQFF. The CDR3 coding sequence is TGTGCCAGCAGCCAGGGGCTAGGCGATTACAATGAGCAGTTCTTC.

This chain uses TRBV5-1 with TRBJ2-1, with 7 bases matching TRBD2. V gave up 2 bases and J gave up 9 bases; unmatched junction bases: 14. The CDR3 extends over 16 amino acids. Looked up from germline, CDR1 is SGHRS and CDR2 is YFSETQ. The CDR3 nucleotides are TGCGCCAGCAGCTTCCCCCCTAGCGGTGCACGGGGTGAGCAGTTCTTC. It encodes CASSFPPSGARGEQFF.

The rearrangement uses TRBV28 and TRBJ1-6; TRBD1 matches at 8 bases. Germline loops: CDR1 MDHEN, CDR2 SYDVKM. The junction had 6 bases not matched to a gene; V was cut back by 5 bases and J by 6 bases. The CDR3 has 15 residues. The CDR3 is CASSPSTGVNSPLHF. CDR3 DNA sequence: TGTGCCAGCAGTCCCTCGACAGGGGTTAATTCACCCCTCCACTTT.

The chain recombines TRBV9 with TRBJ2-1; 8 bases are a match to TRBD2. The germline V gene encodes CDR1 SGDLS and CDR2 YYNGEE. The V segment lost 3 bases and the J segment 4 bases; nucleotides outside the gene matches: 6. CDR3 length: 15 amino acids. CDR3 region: CASSASGGEYNEQFF. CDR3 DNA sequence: TGTGCCAGCAGCGCGAGCGGGGGAGAGTACAATGAGCAGTTCTTC.

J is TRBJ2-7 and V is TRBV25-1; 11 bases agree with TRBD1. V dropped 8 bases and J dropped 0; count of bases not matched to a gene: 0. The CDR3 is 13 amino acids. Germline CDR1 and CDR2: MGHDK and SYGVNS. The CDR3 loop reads CASGTGGSYEQYF. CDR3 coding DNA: TGTGCCAGCGGGACAGGGGGCTCCTACGAGCAGTACTTC.

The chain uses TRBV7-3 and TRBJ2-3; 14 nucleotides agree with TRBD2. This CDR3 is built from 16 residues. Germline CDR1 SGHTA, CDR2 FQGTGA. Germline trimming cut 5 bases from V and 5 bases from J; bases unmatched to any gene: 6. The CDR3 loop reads CASSRGLAGGGDTQYF. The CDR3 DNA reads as TGTGCCAGCAGCCGAGGACTAGCGGGGGGCGGAGATACGCAGTATTTT.